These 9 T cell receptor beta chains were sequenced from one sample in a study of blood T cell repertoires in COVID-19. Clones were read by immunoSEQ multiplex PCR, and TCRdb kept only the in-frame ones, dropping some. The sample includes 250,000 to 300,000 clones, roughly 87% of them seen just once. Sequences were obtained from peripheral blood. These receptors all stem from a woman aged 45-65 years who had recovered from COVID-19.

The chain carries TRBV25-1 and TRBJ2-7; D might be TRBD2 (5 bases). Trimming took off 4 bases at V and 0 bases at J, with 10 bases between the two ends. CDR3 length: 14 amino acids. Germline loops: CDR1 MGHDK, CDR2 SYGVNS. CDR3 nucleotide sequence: TGTGCCAGCAGTGTAGCGACGTCCTCCTACGAGCAGTACTTC. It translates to CASSVATSSYEQYF.

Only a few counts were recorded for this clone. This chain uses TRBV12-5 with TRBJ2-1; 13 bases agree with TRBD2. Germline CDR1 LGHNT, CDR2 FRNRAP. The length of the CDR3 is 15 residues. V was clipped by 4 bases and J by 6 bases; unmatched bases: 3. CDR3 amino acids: CASGSRLAGGNEQFF. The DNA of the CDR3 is TGTGCTAGTGGTTCTCGACTAGCGGGGGGCAATGAGCAGTTCTTC.

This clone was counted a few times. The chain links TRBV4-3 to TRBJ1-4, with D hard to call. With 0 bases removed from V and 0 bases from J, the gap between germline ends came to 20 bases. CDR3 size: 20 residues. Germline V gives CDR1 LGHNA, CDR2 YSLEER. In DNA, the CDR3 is TGCGCCAGCAGCCAAGATCCAGTTTTGGTGGGCGTTGCAACTAATGAAAAACTGTTTTTT. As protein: CASSQDPVLVGVATNEKLFF.

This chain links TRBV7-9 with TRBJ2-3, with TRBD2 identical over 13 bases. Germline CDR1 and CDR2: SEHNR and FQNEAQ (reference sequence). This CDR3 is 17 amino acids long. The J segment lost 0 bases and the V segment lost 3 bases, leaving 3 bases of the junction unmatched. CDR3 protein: CASSLGLAGRSTDTQYF. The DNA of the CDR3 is TGTGCCAGCAGCTTGGGACTAGCGGGGAGGAGCACAGATACGCAGTATTTT.

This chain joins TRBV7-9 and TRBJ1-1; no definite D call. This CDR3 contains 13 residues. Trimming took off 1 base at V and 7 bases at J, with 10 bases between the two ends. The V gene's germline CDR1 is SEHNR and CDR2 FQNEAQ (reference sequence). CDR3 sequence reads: CASSLGGGIEAFF. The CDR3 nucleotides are TGTGCCAGCAGCTTAGGTGGAGGTATTGAAGCTTTCTTT.

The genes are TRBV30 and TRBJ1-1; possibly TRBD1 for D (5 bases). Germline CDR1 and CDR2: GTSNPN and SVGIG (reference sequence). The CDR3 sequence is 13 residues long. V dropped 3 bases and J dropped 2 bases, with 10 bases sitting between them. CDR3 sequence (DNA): TGTGCCTGGAGGGAACAGGTTAACACTGAAGCTTTCTTT. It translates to CAWREQVNTEAFF.

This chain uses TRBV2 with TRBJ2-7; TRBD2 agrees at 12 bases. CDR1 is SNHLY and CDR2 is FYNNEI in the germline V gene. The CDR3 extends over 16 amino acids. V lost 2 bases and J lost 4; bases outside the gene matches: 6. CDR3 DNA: TGTGCCAGCAGTGAACCCACTAGCGGGAGGTCATACGAGCAGTACTTC. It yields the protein CASSEPTSGRSYEQYF.

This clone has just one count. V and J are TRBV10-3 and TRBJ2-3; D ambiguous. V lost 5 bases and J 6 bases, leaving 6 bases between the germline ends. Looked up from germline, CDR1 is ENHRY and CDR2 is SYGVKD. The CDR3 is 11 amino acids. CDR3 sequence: CAISLMDTQYF. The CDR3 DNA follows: TGTGCCATCAGTTTAATGGATACGCAGTATTTT.

CDR3 protein: CASSYLGQEVEAFF. CDR3 nucleotides: TGTGCCAGCAGTTACCTGGGACAGGAGGTGGAAGCTTTCTTT. The V call is TRBV6-5, the J call TRBJ1-1; TRBD1 matches at 8 bases. Germline-derived CDR1 and CDR2 are MNHEY and SVGAGI. The CDR3 consists of 14 residues. Trimming took 2 bases from V and 8 from J; bases not matched to a gene: 7.